The 21 T cell receptor beta chains in this list originate from one sample, sequenced in a study of blood T cell repertoires in COVID-19. This table comes from immunoSEQ multiplex PCR, and its TCRdb copy is limited to in-frame clones, with some not included. The table records around 100,000 clones, 75% to 90% of them present only once. Sequencing was performed on peripheral blood. The receptors shown here come from an older man with acute or convalescent COVID-19.

The V call is TRBV6-6, the J call TRBJ1-6, with 10 bases lining up with TRBD1. This CDR3 contains 16 residues. Trimming took 10 bases from V and 6 from J; bases not matched to a gene: 12. Per germline, CDR1 MNHNY and CDR2 SVGAGI (reference sequence). The CDR3: CATQTNRDRGNSPLHF. In DNA form, the CDR3 reads TGTGCCACCCAAACCAACCGGGACAGGGGTAATTCACCCCTCCACTTT.

This chain connects TRBV18 to TRBJ2-1; 7 bases map to TRBD1. Germline-derived CDR1 and CDR2 are KGHSH and LQKENI. The CDR3 length is 12 residues. Germline trimming cut 4 bases from V and 8 bases from J; bases unmatched to any gene: 2. CDR3 coding DNA: TGTGCCAGCTCACTTACAGGGGATGAGCAGTTCTTC. Translation: CASSLTGDEQFF.

The rearrangement uses TRBV7-2 and TRBJ2-7, with TRBD2 matching over 10 bases. This CDR3 is built from 16 residues. The V segment lost 0 bases and the J segment 2 bases; nucleotides outside the gene matches: 4. CDR1 and CDR2 (germline): SGHTA, FQGNSA. In DNA form, the CDR3 reads TGTGCCAGCAGCTTAGCGCGAGCGGGAGGGCCCTACGAGCAGTACTTC. It yields the protein CASSLARAGGPYEQYF.

As regards this clone: The germline gene is not matched at one end of the junction; a read error may be the cause. The chain uses TRBV10-3 and TRBJ1-1; 12 bases line up with TRBD1. CDR1 and CDR2 (germline): ENHRY, SYGVKD. CDR3 length equals 16 residues. This chain's CDR3 is CAISESGTGGNTEAFF. The CDR3, as DNA: TGTGCCATCAGCGAGTCCGGGACAGGGGGCAACACTGAAGCTTTCTTT.

The gene calls are TRBV3-1 (or the pseudogene TRBV3-2) and TRBJ1-4; 8 positions match TRBD1. The CDR3 has 14 residues. Germline loops: CDR1 LGHDT, CDR2 YNNKEL (reference sequence). J lost 8 bases, V lost 3 bases, and 5 bases had no gene match. CDR3 nucleotides: TGTGCCAGCAGCCAGACAGGGGTTGGCGAAAAACTGTTTTTT. Amino acids: CASSQTGVGEKLFF.

This clone has just one count. The V and J genes are TRBV6-2 or TRBV6-3 and TRBJ2-7; D is perhaps TRBD2 (6 bases). This CDR3 contains 14 residues. V was shortened by 2 bases and J by 1 base, with 9 bases between the two germline ends. Germline-derived CDR1 and CDR2 are MNHEY and SVGEGT. The CDR3 is CASSYGRFSYEQYF. The CDR3 nucleotides are TGTGCCAGCAGTTACGGGAGGTTTTCCTACGAGCAGTACTTC.

V usage is TRBV6-5 and J usage is TRBJ1-1; TRBD1 matches at 7 bases. This CDR3 is 13 amino acids long. With 6 bases clipped from V and 0 bases from J, the junction kept 1 base outside the gene matches. Germline V CDR1 and CDR2: MNHEY, SVGAGI. The CDR3 sequence: CASRQGVNTEAFF. DNA for the CDR3: TGTGCCAGCAGGCAGGGGGTGAACACTGAAGCTTTCTTT.

The chain uses TRBV11-2 and TRBJ2-1; tentatively, D is TRBD2 (6 bases). V gave up 1 base and J gave up 6 bases, with 16 bases separating them. The CDR3 has 16 residues. Germline V gene lookup returns CDR1 SGHAT and CDR2 FQNNGV. The CDR3 protein is CASSLAVGGVGNEQFF. The CDR3 DNA is TGTGCCAGCAGCTTAGCGGTTGGCGGGGTAGGCAATGAGCAGTTCTTC.

This clone was recorded only once. This rearrangement joins TRBV28 to TRBJ2-7; TRBD1 matches 7 bases. The V gene's germline CDR1 is MDHEN and CDR2 SYDVKM. Trimming removed 7 bases from V and 6 bases from J; junction bases left unmatched: 9. This CDR3 region has 13 residues. The CDR3 region is CASIENRGGEQYF. For the CDR3, the DNA is TGTGCCAGCATTGAGAACAGGGGTGGCGAGCAGTACTTC.

The chain employs TRBV11-2 and TRBJ2-1; 7 bases align to TRBD1. From germline, CDR1 is SGHAT and CDR2 FQNNGV. CDR3 size: 14 residues. After removal of 5 bases from V and 0 bases from J, the junction contained 1 base not matched to a gene. The CDR3 DNA follows: TGTGCCAGCAGCACAGGGGTCTCCTACAATGAGCAGTTCTTC. Protein sequence: CASSTGVSYNEQFF.

CDR3 DNA: TGTGCCAGCAGACAGGGGGTCCGAGAGACCCAGTACTTC. It is translated as CASRQGVRETQYF. J is TRBJ2-5 and V is TRBV5-5, with 8 positions matching TRBD1. Germline V gene sequence: CDR1 SGHKS, CDR2 YYEKEE (reference sequence). Unmatched junction bases numbered 4, after V lost 5 bases and J lost 4 bases. The CDR3 has 13 residues.

The chain couples TRBV7-2 to TRBJ2-3; D remains unclear. The CDR3 is 15 residues long. Between the trimmed V and J ends, which lost 5 bases and 2 bases, there was a span of 14 bases. Germline CDR1 SGHTA, CDR2 FQGNSA. CDR3 coding DNA: TGTGCCAGCAGCCCGCAGGTGGGTGACACAGATACGCAGTATTTT. This sequence encodes CASSPQVGDTDTQYF.

This chain links TRBV3-1 (or the pseudogene TRBV3-2) with TRBJ2-3; 8 bases are a match to TRBD2. The germline V gene encodes CDR1 LGHDT and CDR2 YNNKEL (reference sequence). The CDR3 sequence is 19 residues long. The trim removed 7 bases at V and 3 bases at J, leaving 21 bases unmatched. The CDR3 reads CASTKHEEWLREETDTQYF. The CDR3 region has the DNA TGTGCCAGCACAAAACACGAAGAGTGGTTGCGGGAGGAGACAGATACGCAGTATTTT.

The chain employs TRBV28 and TRBJ2-7; D is undetermined. The germline V and J ends were trimmed by 5 bases and 3 bases, with 11 bases remaining between them. Per germline, CDR1 MDHEN and CDR2 SYDVKM. CDR3 length: 13 residues. CDR3 DNA: TGTGCCAGCAGTCGCGACACCTACTACGAGCAGTACTTC. Amino acids: CASSRDTYYEQYF.

The V call is TRBV6-1, the J call TRBJ1-2; 8 bases fit TRBD1. Germline CDR1 reads MNHNS; CDR2 reads SASEGT. V dropped 0 bases and J dropped 4; count of bases not matched to a gene: 10. The CDR3 loop spans 17 amino acids. CDR3 coding DNA: TGTGCCAGCAGTGAAGCGGTCACAGGGGGTATGTCCTATGGCTACACCTTC. Its translation: CASSEAVTGGMSYGYTF.

This chain links TRBV7-9 with TRBJ2-1; 9 nucleotides agree with TRBD1. This CDR3 has 15 residues. In germline, CDR1 is SEHNR, CDR2 FQNEAQ (reference sequence). V lost 5 bases and J lost 4; bases outside the gene matches: 6. As DNA, the CDR3 is TGTGCCAGCAGCCTGCCGGGACAGGGTTACAATGAGCAGTTCTTC. This encodes CASSLPGQGYNEQFF.

The gene calls are TRBV28 and TRBJ2-7, with 7 bases fitting TRBD1. J gave up 2 bases and V 4 bases, and 8 bases lay outside the gene matches. This CDR3 is 15 amino acids long. The V gene's germline CDR1 is MDHEN and CDR2 SYDVKM. In DNA, the CDR3 is TGTGCCAGCAGTTCCCCCCCCGGACAGGCCTACGAGCAGTACTTC. This codes for CASSSPPGQAYEQYF.

This clone has just one count. The chain couples TRBV6-1 to TRBJ2-7; no definite D call. This CDR3 spans 14 amino acids. V gave up 2 bases and J gave up 7 bases, with 15 bases separating them. CDR1 and CDR2 (germline): MNHNS, SASEGT. CDR3: CASSEQDLLEEQYF. The CDR3 DNA is TGTGCCAGCAGTGAACAGGATCTCCTGGAAGAGCAGTACTTC.

The chain is built from TRBV20-1 and TRBJ1-2, with D possibly being TRBD1 (5 bases). Trimming pared 3 bases from V and 6 bases from J, leaving 11 bases between. Looked up from germline, CDR1 is DFQATT and CDR2 is SNEGSKA (reference sequence). The CDR3 has 12 residues. In DNA form, the CDR3 reads TGCAGTGCTAGTTCGGGGGTCGATGGCTACACCTTC. Protein product: CSASSGVDGYTF.

The V gene is TRBV28, the J gene TRBJ2-7, with a tentative D call TRBD1 (5 bases). CDR3 length: 15 amino acids. Trimming took off 3 bases at V and 0 bases at J, with 12 bases between the two ends. Germline V gives CDR1 MDHEN, CDR2 SYDVKM. The CDR3 coding sequence is TGTGCCAGCAGTTTTGGGCAGGGAATCTCCTACGAGCAGTACTTC. Its translation: CASSFGQGISYEQYF.

V and J are TRBV9 and TRBJ1-1; tentative D call: TRBD1 (5 bases). The germline V gene has CDR1 SGDLS and CDR2 YYNGEE. Trimming cost V 3 bases and J 5 bases, with 14 bases left between them. The CDR3 is 14 amino acids. The CDR3 DNA reads TGTGCCAGCAGCGCAGCAGGCGGGGGGACTGAAGCTTTCTTT. Its translation: CASSAAGGGTEAFF.